These 20 T cell receptor beta chains were all obtained from the same sample, sequenced in a study of tumor-infiltrating lymphocytes in primary liver carcinoma. Starting from 500 ng of total RNA, TCR beta cDNA was produced with a primer in the constant region. It was through three nested multiplex PCR rounds of slightly modified ARM-PCR that TCR beta libraries arose. TRBV1-TRBV30 forward primers paired with a C-beta reverse primer were used in the first two PCR rounds, which ran roughly 9 cycles each. TCRdb re-called the multiplex PCR reads through MiXCR, storing one row per CDR3 protein. The sample shows approximately 40,000 distinct CDR3 sequences, approximately 73% of them seen only once. Between about 20 and 30 mg of unsorted bulk tissue served as the source from which RNA and DNA were co-extracted. Sequenced material: liver tumor tissue from sampling region 4. Subset in this sample: tumor region T4, right-lateral pole. These receptors were taken from a man aged 40-50 years with primary liver carcinoma and hepatitis B virus infection.

A remark on this clonotype: At one boundary the junction diverges from the germline segment, which might be a read error. The rearrangement uses TRBV11-3 and TRBJ2-7; 7 bases agree with TRBD1. Germline CDR1 reads SGHNT; CDR2 reads YENEEA. The CDR3 loop spans 13 amino acids. The CDR3 DNA follows: TGTGCCAGCAGCGTGGGACAGTTCTGCGAGCACTACTTC. This encodes CASSVGQFCEHYF.

With regard to this clonotype: The junction and the germline gene differ at one end; a read error may be behind it. The V gene is TRBV11-3, the J gene TRBJ2-1; D is possibly TRBD2 (5 bases). Germline V gene lookup returns CDR1 SGHNT and CDR2 YENEEA. The CDR3 length is 12 residues. The CDR3 sequence: CTSSLDEREQFF. In DNA form, the CDR3 reads TGTACCAGCAGCTTAGACGAGCGGGAGCAGTTCTTC. Full variable domain (remainder filled in from reference TRBV11-3 and TRBJ2-1): EAGVVQSPRYKIIEKKQPVAFWCNPISGHNTLYWYLQNLGQGPELLIRYENEEAVDDSQLPKDRFSAERLKGVDSTLKIQPAELGDSAVYLCTSSLDEREQFFGPGTRLTVL.

This clonotype has a handful of counts. One end of the junction is discordant with germline, which a read error may explain. The chain carries TRBV11-2 and TRBJ2-4; D perhaps matches TRBD2 (5 bases). The CDR3 totals 17 residues. Germline lookup yields CDR1 SGHAT and CDR2 FQNNGV. The CDR3 DNA reads TGTGCCAGCAGCTTAGATAGAGAAGGTCTAGCCAAAAACATTCGGTACTTC. This gives the protein CASSLDREGLAKNIRYF.

Comments on this clonotype: Its ends do not fully match the called genes, so a read error is possible. The chain is built from TRBV7-8 and TRBJ2-7; 7 bases match TRBD2. This CDR3 region has 17 residues. Germline CDR1 and CDR2: SGHVS and FQNEAQ. For the CDR3, the DNA is TGTGTCAGCAGCCTGAAGGGAGGGACTACAATTACCCTCGATCAGTACTTC. Amino acid sequence: CVSSLKGGTTITLDQYF.

This clonotype was seen ten or more times. The chain combines TRBV28 with TRBJ1-3; D is possibly TRBD1 (6 bases). The germline gives CDR1 MDHEN, CDR2 SYDVKM. The CDR3 length is 15 residues. V dropped 6 bases and J dropped 2 bases, with 14 bases sitting between them. The CDR3 loop is CASSPLTGTGNTIYF. The CDR3 DNA follows: TGTGCCAGCAGCCCTTTGACAGGAACTGGAAACACCATATATTTT.

Comments on this clonotype: At one of its ends the junction is not consistent with the germline gene, which may arise from a read error. The chain links TRBV11-2 to TRBJ1-5, with 8 bases lining up with TRBD1. The CDR3 extends over 15 amino acids. Looked up from germline, CDR1 is SGHAT and CDR2 is FQNNGV. In DNA, the CDR3 is TGTCCCAGCAGCTCCCGGACAGGGAAAAATCAGCCCCAGCATTTT. The encoded protein is CPSSSRTGKNQPQHF.

Concerning this clonotype itself: Because it lacks the conserved phenylalanine or tryptophan at the end, this CDR3 is likely a read error. The limits of the CDR3 on the DNA are not certain, so only TCRdb's listed CDR3 is given. This chain connects TRBV5-6 to TRBJ2-7; the D call in the table, TRBD1, was not verified against the DNA. Looked up from germline, CDR1 is SGHDT and CDR2 is YYEEEE. The CDR3 is made up of 13 amino acids, end residues included. The CDR3 is CASSTKQGREQYY.

Worth noting for this clonotype: The junction departs from germline at one end; a sequencing error may be responsible. This chain joins TRBV5-1 and TRBJ2-5, with 7 bases lining up with TRBD2. Germline-derived CDR1 and CDR2 are SGHRS and YFSETQ. The length of the CDR3 is 14 residues. CDR3 in DNA: TGCACCAGCAACTTGAGCCTAGCGGAAGAGACCCAGTACTTC. Encoded protein: CTSNLSLAEETQYF.

Of note for this clonotype: The final CDR3 position lacks the conserved phenylalanine or tryptophan, pointing to a likely read error. This chain links TRBV11-2 with TRBJ2-4; 10 positions agree with TRBD1. CDR3 length: 14 residues. The V gene's germline CDR1 is SGHAT and CDR2 FQNNGV. The chain's CDR3 is CDSSSGTGDNIQYL. The CDR3 bases are TGTGACAGCAGTTCCGGGACAGGGGATAACATTCAGTACTTG.

By its share, this clonotype is medium-sized (0.01 to 0.1%). This rearrangement joins TRBV6-5 to TRBJ2-2; 8 bases agree with TRBD1. The CDR3 covers 15 residues. The V gene end was trimmed by 10 bases and the J gene end by 4 bases; junction bases not matched to a gene: 11. CDR1 and CDR2 from the germline V gene are MNHEY and SVGAGI. The chain's CDR3 is CATNGQGARTGELFF. CDR3 DNA: TGTGCCACCAACGGCCAGGGGGCGCGCACCGGGGAGCTGTTTTTT.

On this clonotype itself: Germline is not matched at one junction end, which may reflect a read error. The J gene is TRBJ2-1, the V gene TRBV11-2; 7 bases fit TRBD2. The CDR3 is 16 amino acids. Germline V gene lookup returns CDR1 SGHAT and CDR2 FQNNGV. The CDR3 DNA sequence: TGTGCCAGCAGCTCCCCCGGCGGGAGTGGGTTCAATGAGCTGTTTTTC. It specifies CASSSPGGSGFNELFF. Drawing the rest from reference TRBV11-2 and TRBJ2-1, the complete variable domain is EAGVAQSPRYKIIEKRQSVAFWCNPISGHATLYWYQQILGQGPKLLIQFQNNGVVDDSQLPKDRFSAERLKGVDSTLKIQPAKLEDSAVYLCASSSPGGSGFNELFFGPGTRLTVL.

A single count supports this clonotype. The conserved final phenylalanine or tryptophan is absent from the CDR3, which likely points to a read error. The DNA is omitted, as the CDR3 cannot be located on it reliably, and the CDR3 follows TCRdb's listing. The CDR3 loop reads CATRQGVTPYEQYL. V and J are TRBV11-3 and TRBJ2-7; the tabulated D call, TRBD1, remains unverified against the DNA. CDR1 is SGHNT, CDR2 YENEEA, per germline. 14 amino acids form the CDR3, both terminal residues included.

About this clonotype itself: Relative to the germline gene, one junction end is altered; a read error may explain this. This chain links TRBV11-2 with TRBJ2-5, with unresolved D. In germline, CDR1 is SGHAT, CDR2 FQNNGV. The CDR3 covers 12 residues. The CDR3 coding sequence is TGTGCCTGCAGCTTGTCGATGGAGACCCAGTACTTC. Protein sequence: CACSLSMETQYF.

As to this clonotype: The conserved phenylalanine or tryptophan is not found at the CDR3 terminus, so this likely reflects a read error. The DNA is left out, because the CDR3 cannot be placed on it with certainty; the CDR3 is given as TCRdb lists it. The chain links TRBV11-2 to TRBJ2-7; the D segment call TRBD2 is taken from the table without a DNA check. The CDR3 spans 13 residues, counting both ends. Germline loops: CDR1 SGHAT, CDR2 FQNNGV. This chain's CDR3 is CASSGSGWDEQHS.

A word on this clonotype: The junction departs from germline at one end; a sequencing error may be responsible. The chain combines TRBV29-1 with TRBJ2-3, with 8 bases lining up with TRBD1. The CDR3 is 15 amino acids. Germline values: CDR1 SQVTM, CDR2 ANQGSEA. CDR3 sequence: CSVEDRAGITDTQYF. Here the CDR3 DNA reads TGCAGCGTTGAGGACAGGGCCGGCATCACAGATACACAGTATTTT.

Concerning this clonotype: Mismatch with germline at one junction end may stem from a read error. CDR3 region: CASSLGVGNNEQIF. The CDR3 DNA is TGTGCCAGCAGTTTAGGGGTCGGCAACAATGAGCAGATCTTC. The chain has TRBV11-3 and TRBJ2-1, with D possibly TRBD1 on 5 matching bases. The CDR3 is 14 amino acids. Germline-derived CDR1 and CDR2 are SGHNT and YENEEA.

In the case of this clonotype: The germline gene is not matched at one end of the junction; a read error may be the cause. The chain recombines TRBV10-1 with TRBJ2-2; TRBD1 might be the D (5 bases). From germline, CDR1 is WNHNN and CDR2 SYGVQD (reference sequence). The CDR3 is made up of 14 amino acids. The CDR3 here is CTSSDSTDTGELFF. The CDR3, as DNA: TGCACCAGCTCCGACAGCACAGACACTGGGGAGCTGTTTTTT.

This clonotype is medium-sized (0.01 to 0.1%) by share. The chain links TRBV6-5 to TRBJ2-2; 14 positions agree with TRBD2. The germline V gene encodes CDR1 MNHEY and CDR2 SVGAGI. The CDR3 contains 18 residues. V was clipped by 6 bases and J by 8 bases; unmatched bases: 14. The CDR3 loop is CASRSILGTSGRGGELFF. The CDR3 coding sequence is TGTGCCAGCAGATCGATCCTCGGGACTAGCGGGAGAGGTGGGGAGCTGTTTTTT.

On this clonotype itself: One junction end does not reproduce the germline sequence, and a read error may be involved. The CDR3 DNA reads TGTGCTAGCAACTCCGGGACAGATGTCTCCTACGGGCAGTACTTC. Translating gives CASNSGTDVSYGQYF. The chain joins TRBV28 to TRBJ2-7; 7 nucleotides line up with TRBD1. The germline CDR1 and CDR2 sequences are MDHEN and SYDVKM. The length of the CDR3 is 15 residues.

Remarks on this clonotype: A much larger clone is a single base away; this may be a read error. The gene calls are TRBV5-1 and TRBJ2-1, with unresolved D. V lost 2 bases and J lost 5, with 14 bases in between. The CDR3 totals 15 residues. Germline V gives CDR1 SGHRS, CDR2 YFSETQ. The CDR3 nucleotides are TGCGCCAGCAGCTTCCCAGTGGGAAGGAACAATGAGCAGTTCTTC. Encoded protein: CASSFPVGRNNEQFF.